Sequencing of this TCR beta chain was carried out in a study of identical twins. On this clonotype itself: Its antigen is still unknown.

The authors used template switching to add a universal primer site and gave cDNA unique molecular identifiers. TCRdb ran MiXCR on the 5' RACE reads and lists one entry per CDR3 protein. The sample consists of about 890,000 distinct CDR3 sequences, over 9% of them appearing once. General study findings and limits: Models predicted too little out-of-frame TCR alpha sharing in monozygotic twins.

Germline CDR1 is MNHEY and CDR2 is SVGAGI. The CDR3 loop spans 19 amino acids. V dropped 3 bases and J dropped 1; count of bases not matched to a gene: 8. The same specimen was also included in a second study, on yellow fever vaccine responses in identical twins.

The TCR comes from a woman in her late teens or twenties in good health. Sequences were obtained from PBMCs. This chain joins TRBV6-5 and TRBJ2-2; TRBD2 matches at 13 bases. CDR3 residues: CASSYPPGLAGMNTGELFF. The CDR3 DNA reads as TGTGCCAGCAGTTATCCACCGGGACTAGCGGGGATGAACACCGGGGAGCTGTTTTTT.